This T cell receptor beta chain was sequenced for a study of T-cell memory formation after mild COVID-19. Study findings and constraints: Day 37-peaking second-wave clones had unconfirmed SARS-CoV-2 specificity.

TCRdb ran MiXCR on the 5' RACE reads and lists one entry per CDR3 protein. The data hold about half a million distinct CDR3 sequences, with roughly 18% observed a single time. Of note for this clonotype: Its antigen remains unknown.

CDR1 is LNHDA, CDR2 SQIVND, per germline (reference sequence). The CDR3 is 12 amino acids. The V and J ends lost 6 bases and 5 bases, in that order; junction bases with no gene match: 4. Sequencing input: PBMCs or a T cell subset sorted from them (not recorded which). The origin of this receptor is an adult woman who had mild COVID-19 (a few samples of this study predate the infection). Cell type and time point are not known. The chain recombines TRBV19 with TRBJ2-7, with TRBD1 matching over 7 bases. The CDR3 spells CASRDRSHEQYF. The CDR3 DNA reads as TGTGCCAGTAGGGACAGGTCCCACGAGCAGTACTTC.